This TCR beta chain was identified in a study of CD8 T cells in ankylosing spondylitis. General observations from the study: It was reported that disease-linked clones were significantly enriched in matched ankylosing spondylitis synovial fluid. Past research had described some motif variants in reactive arthritis synovial fluid and blood. A TCR beta motif of several highly homologous variants seemed to mark ankylosing spondylitis blood. Peripheral blood held disease-linked clones only at relatively low frequency, and these were CD8+.

This clonotype was counted many times. Its specificity is unknown. MiXCR was run by TCRdb on the 5' RACE reads, yielding one entry per CDR3 protein. Seen here are 300,000 to 350,000 distinct CDR3 sequences, roughly 10% observed once, and the top ten hold roughly 9.2%. The CDR3 spans 13 residues. CDR1 is DFQATT, CDR2 SNEGSKA, per germline (reference sequence). The V end lost 0 bases, the J end lost 10 bases, and 12 bases lay between the germline ends. This TCR derives from a female donor with ankylosing spondylitis or in good health (not recorded which). The sample taken for sequencing was blood, either unsorted or a sorted T cell fraction (not recorded which). The chain recombines TRBV20-1 with TRBJ1-4, with TRBD1 as a possible D gene (5 bases). The CDR3 region is CSARDDGGVKLFF. CDR3 nucleotides: TGCAGTGCTAGAGACGACGGGGGGGTAAAACTGTTTTTT.